The 25 T cell receptor beta chains given below trace back to one sample, sequenced in a study of T cell responses to AZD1222 COVID-19 vaccine. TCRdb's copy holds only in-frame clones and misses some; the assay was immunoSEQ multiplex PCR. The sample includes over 150,000 clones, approximately 90% of them seen just once. The sequencing used peripheral blood, collected on day 0 of AZD1222 vaccination. The receptors derive from an adult in good health.

The genes are TRBV7-8 and TRBJ2-5; 8 nucleotides match TRBD1. Germline values: CDR1 SGHVS, CDR2 FQNEAQ. The CDR3 runs to 13 residues. Trimming at V came to 5 bases and at J to 5 bases, leaving 4 bases not matched to a gene. The CDR3 region is CASSLTGVETQYF. The CDR3 nucleotides are TGTGCCAGCAGCCTGACAGGGGTGGAGACCCAGTACTTC.

In DNA, the CDR3 is TGTGCCAGCAGCTATGACAGGGAAACCTACGAGCAGTACTTC. It translates to CASSYDRETYEQYF. The chain couples TRBV7-9 to TRBJ2-7; 7 bases line up with TRBD1. Trimming at V came to 4 bases and at J to 2 bases, leaving 5 bases not matched to a gene. This CDR3 is 14 amino acids long. From germline, CDR1 is SEHNR and CDR2 FQNEAQ (reference sequence).

The chain combines TRBV5-4 with TRBJ2-5; 10 bases match TRBD2. This CDR3 is 15 amino acids long. V shed 3 bases, J shed 2 bases, and the junction held 4 bases outside the gene matches. Germline V lookup: CDR1 SGHNT, CDR2 YYREEE (reference sequence). The CDR3 DNA sequence: TGTGCCAGCAGCTCCAGAGCGGGGGGGCAAGAGACCCAGTACTTC. Amino acid sequence: CASSSRAGGQETQYF. The full variable domain, in which reference TRBV5-4 and TRBJ2-5 provide the parts outside the CDR3, is ETGVTQSPTHLIKTRGQQVTLRCSSQSGHNTVSWYQQALGQGPQFIFQYYREEENGRGNFPPRFSGLQFPNYSSELNVNALELDDSALYLCASSSRAGGQETQYFGPGTRLLVL.

The rearrangement joins TRBV7-2 to TRBJ1-2; 10 positions agree with TRBD1. CDR3 length equals 15 residues. After removal of 3 bases from V and 5 bases from J, the junction contained 6 bases not matched to a gene. Per germline, CDR1 SGHTA and CDR2 FQGNSA. The CDR3 loop is CASSFRQGAGYGYTF. CDR3 sequence (DNA): TGTGCCAGCAGCTTTCGACAGGGGGCGGGGTATGGCTACACCTTC.

This sequence joins TRBV9 and TRBJ1-3; D gene ambiguous. This CDR3 has 15 residues. The germline gives CDR1 SGDLS, CDR2 YYNGEE. Trimming stripped 1 base from V and 0 bases from J, with 8 bases between. CDR3 region: CASSVNPDSGNTIYF. CDR3 coding DNA: TGTGCCAGCAGCGTAAATCCCGACTCTGGAAACACCATATATTTT.

This chain links TRBV7-6 with TRBJ2-1; 8 bases line up with TRBD1. The CDR3 is 15 residues long. Germline assignment: CDR1 SGHVS and CDR2 FNYEAQ. V lost 2 bases, J lost 5 bases, and 5 bases stayed unmatched. Written as DNA, the CDR3 is TGTGCCAGCAGCTTAACAGGGGGTGAAAACAATGAGCAGTTCTTC. Its translation is CASSLTGGENNEQFF.

The rearrangement uses TRBV6-5 and TRBJ1-2; D remains unclear. The ends were cut back, 7 bases at V and 2 bases at J, with 14 bases in the middle. The CDR3 is 14 residues long. CDR1 is MNHEY, CDR2 SVGAGI, per germline. The CDR3 sequence: CASTIIGENYGYTF. CDR3 coding DNA: TGTGCCAGCACCATTATCGGGGAAAACTATGGCTACACCTTC.

The chain carries TRBV5-4 and TRBJ1-2; D gene unclear. V dropped 3 bases and J dropped 4 bases, with 19 bases sitting between them. The CDR3 runs 16 residues. Looked up from germline, CDR1 is SGHNT and CDR2 is YYREEE (reference sequence). The CDR3 DNA reads as TGTGCCAGCAGCTCGGCGTTAGCGGCGCACCTCTATGGCTACACCTTC. This gives the protein CASSSALAAHLYGYTF. The whole variable domain, filled in from reference TRBV5-4 and TRBJ1-2, reads ETGVTQSPTHLIKTRGQQVTLRCSSQSGHNTVSWYQQALGQGPQFIFQYYREEENGRGNFPPRFSGLQFPNYSSELNVNALELDDSALYLCASSSALAAHLYGYTFGSGTRLTVV.

The chain recombines TRBV25-1 with TRBJ1-2; D is possibly TRBD1 (5 bases). Trimming took 3 bases from V and 3 from J, leaving 20 bases between them. The CDR3 has 17 residues. Germline-derived CDR1 and CDR2 are MGHDK and SYGVNS. The CDR3 sequence is CASSDSGARGDYYGYTF. The CDR3 DNA follows: TGTGCCAGCAGTGACTCCGGGGCGCGAGGTGACTACTATGGCTACACCTTC.

The chain is built from TRBV30 and TRBJ1-2; D is ambiguous. Trimming removed 2 bases from V and 3 bases from J, with 13 bases in between. Per germline, CDR1 GTSNPN and CDR2 SVGIG (reference sequence). There are 14 residues in the CDR3. The CDR3 DNA sequence: TGTGCCTGGAGTCAGACCGGGTTTGACTATGGCTACACCTTC. Its translation is CAWSQTGFDYGYTF.

V and J are TRBV4-3 and TRBJ2-2; D not resolved. This CDR3 region has 12 residues. V lost 1 base, J lost 5 bases, and 2 bases lay in between. Germline-derived CDR1 and CDR2 are LGHNA and YSLEER. The CDR3 loop reads CASSQVTGELFF. CDR3 bases: TGCGCCAGCAGCCAAGTAACCGGGGAGCTGTTTTTT.

The DNA of the CDR3 is TGTGCCAGCAGTTTCAGACAGGGAGAGACCCAGTACTTC. Amino acid sequence: CASSFRQGETQYF. The V gene is TRBV27, the J gene TRBJ2-5, with 7 bases aligning to TRBD1. CDR3 size: 13 residues. The V segment lost 3 bases and the J segment 4 bases; nucleotides outside the gene matches: 2. Germline CDR1 MNHEY, CDR2 SMNVEV (reference sequence).

The chain joins TRBV2 to TRBJ2-5; D might be TRBD1 (7 bases). The CDR3 runs to 15 residues. CDR1 SNHLY and CDR2 FYNNEI come from the germline V gene. Between the trimmed V and J ends, which lost 7 bases and 1 base, there was a span of 16 bases. CDR3 bases: TGTGCCAGCAATAGACAGGGCGGGACCCAAGAGACCCAGTACTTC. Its protein product is CASNRQGGTQETQYF.

The table lists this clone with a count of one. The rearrangement uses TRBV6-2 or TRBV6-3 and TRBJ1-6; 7 bases fit TRBD1. V shed 2 bases, J shed 7 bases, and the junction held 11 bases outside the gene matches. The CDR3 totals 17 residues. The germline V gene has CDR1 MNHEY and CDR2 SVGEGT. Here the CDR3 DNA reads TGTGCCAGCAGTTACCCCTCAGGGGGAGTAGAGAATTCACCCCTCCACTTT. Translated, it gives CASSYPSGGVENSPLHF.

The rearrangement joins TRBV13 to TRBJ2-2; no definite D call. V lost 0 bases, J lost 3 bases, and 2 bases lay in between. Germline CDR1 PRHDT, CDR2 FYEKMQ (reference sequence). The CDR3 sequence is 13 residues long. CDR3 loop: CASSLGYTGELFF. CDR3 nucleotide sequence: TGTGCCAGCAGCTTAGGCTACACCGGGGAGCTGTTTTTT.

The chain links TRBV9 to TRBJ2-7, with D unclear. This CDR3 comprises 15 residues. The germline V and J ends were trimmed by 3 bases and 3 bases, with 16 bases remaining between them. Germline-derived CDR1 and CDR2 are SGDLS and YYNGEE. In DNA, the CDR3 is TGTGCCAGCAGCGGGACCACGGTGCCCCACTACGAGCAGTACTTC. It yields the protein CASSGTTVPHYEQYF.

V is TRBV6-5 and J is TRBJ2-1; D not certain. CDR1 MNHEY and CDR2 SVGAGI come from the germline V gene. V was cut by 0 bases and J by 6 bases, with 15 bases left in between. This CDR3 has 16 residues. CDR3 in amino acids: CASSYSAAGPVNEQFF. CDR3 bases: TGTGCCAGCAGTTACTCGGCGGCAGGACCGGTCAATGAGCAGTTCTTC.

The chain couples TRBV7-9 to TRBJ2-7; TRBD1 is a possible D gene (6 bases). The germline V gene has CDR1 SEHNR and CDR2 FQNEAQ (reference sequence). Trimming took off 2 bases at V and 5 bases at J, with 13 bases between the two ends. The CDR3 covers 14 residues. The CDR3 DNA reads TGTGCCAGCAGCTTACAGGGGCCGTCTAACGAGCAGTACTTC. Its translation: CASSLQGPSNEQYF.

This clone was counted only a few times. The rearrangement uses TRBV13 and TRBJ1-1; D is possibly TRBD1 (5 bases). This CDR3 has 15 residues. Looked up from germline, CDR1 is PRHDT and CDR2 is FYEKMQ (reference sequence). With 6 bases removed from V and 3 bases from J, the gap between germline ends came to 17 bases. CDR3 DNA sequence: TGTGCCAGCAGGGTACGGGGGGGGTTGGACACTGAAGCTTTCTTT. It is translated as CASRVRGGLDTEAFF.

This chain uses TRBV2 with TRBJ2-5; D gene ambiguous. The CDR3 covers 13 residues. Trimming took 1 base from V and 7 from J, leaving 10 bases between them. CDR1 is SNHLY, CDR2 FYNNEI, per germline. CDR3 DNA: TGTGCCAGCAGTGAAGGACCGGCTGGGACCCAGTACTTC. It encodes CASSEGPAGTQYF.

This clone was counted a single time. The CDR3 DNA follows: TGTGCCAGCAGCTTAATAGTGAACACCGGGGAGCTGTTTTTT. Protein: CASSLIVNTGELFF. The chain employs TRBV7-9 and TRBJ2-2; D unclear. In germline, CDR1 is SEHNR, CDR2 FQNEAQ (reference sequence). V was trimmed by 2 bases and J by 1 base, leaving 5 bases between them. There are 14 residues in the CDR3.

The chain couples TRBV20-1 to TRBJ2-2; 9 bases fit TRBD1. Germline V gene lookup returns CDR1 DFQATT and CDR2 SNEGSKA (reference sequence). The CDR3 is 14 residues long. Trimming took 5 bases from V and 4 from J; bases not matched to a gene: 5. CDR3 loop: CSAGDRGSTGELFF. DNA of the CDR3: TGCAGTGCTGGTGACAGGGGGAGCACCGGGGAGCTGTTTTTT.

The V and J genes are TRBV7-9 and TRBJ1-1; no reliable D call. The germline V and J ends were trimmed by 5 bases and 0 bases, with 7 bases remaining between them. Germline values: CDR1 SEHNR, CDR2 FQNEAQ (reference sequence). The CDR3 extends over 13 amino acids. CDR3 in amino acids: CASSADMNTEAFF. The CDR3 nucleotides are TGTGCCAGCAGCGCTGACATGAACACTGAAGCTTTCTTT.

As DNA, the CDR3 is TGCGCCAGCAGCCCGGGGACAGGTCGGAACACTGAAGCTTTCTTT. This codes for CASSPGTGRNTEAFF. The J gene is TRBJ1-1, the V gene TRBV5-1, with 8 bases aligning to TRBD1. V dropped 4 bases and J dropped 1; count of bases not matched to a gene: 6. CDR3 size: 15 residues. Germline V gives CDR1 SGHRS, CDR2 YFSETQ.

The V gene is TRBV2, the J gene TRBJ1-6, with a tentative D call TRBD1 (5 bases). Between the trimmed V and J ends, which lost 1 base and 10 bases, there was a span of 11 bases. The germline V gene has CDR1 SNHLY and CDR2 FYNNEI. The CDR3 has 14 residues. The CDR3 spells CASSEGQGLSPLHF. In DNA form, the CDR3 reads TGTGCCAGCAGTGAAGGGCAGGGTCTGTCACCCCTCCACTTT.